This T cell receptor beta chain was recovered during a study of cytomegalovirus exposure and HLA in healthy donors. Amplification used 60 Vbeta primers and 13 Jbeta primers. Only in-frame clones appear in the TCRdb table, and some are missing; sequencing was by immunoSEQ multiplex PCR. The table lists around 70,000 clones, 70% to 90% of them singletons. V was shortened by 5 bases and J by 5 bases, with 9 bases between the two germline ends. The CDR3 is 13 amino acids. The germline gives CDR1 MRHNA, CDR2 SNTAGT. The sequence was collected from a human donor in good health. Sequenced sample: PBMCs. The chain uses TRBV6-4 and TRBJ1-4; D not resolved. CDR3 in DNA: TGTGCCAGCAGTAGGGAGCCGAATGAAAAACTGTTTTTT. Protein: CASSREPNEKLFF.